These 2 T cell receptor beta chains share one sample of origin, sequenced in a study of T-cell memory formation after mild COVID-19. Via MiXCR, TCRdb re-called the 5' RACE reads, giving one row per CDR3 protein. The sample holds 500,000 to 550,000 distinct CDR3 sequences, roughly 22% seen once. Sequencing was carried out using PBMCs or a T cell subset sorted from them (not recorded which). The receptors stem from an adult woman who had mild COVID-19 (a few samples of this study predate the infection). Cell type and time point are not known.

This clonotype was detected ten times or more. The J gene is TRBJ1-1, the V gene TRBV20-1; D is perhaps TRBD1 (6 bases). Germline V gene data show CDR1 as DFQATT and CDR2 as SNEGSKA (reference sequence). V dropped 8 bases and J dropped 3 bases, with 19 bases sitting between them. CDR3 size: 14 residues. Here the CDR3 DNA reads TGCAGTTCCGGTCCTCCAGGGACACACACTGAAGCTTTCTTT. Protein: CSSGPPGTHTEAFF.

The chain links TRBV11-1 to TRBJ2-1, with TRBD2 matching over 8 bases. The CDR3 sequence is 16 residues long. V lost 5 bases to trimming and J lost 10 bases; unmatched junction nucleotides: 16. Germline CDR1 SGHAT, CDR2 FQDESV (reference sequence). CDR3 nucleotide sequence: TGTGCCAGCAGCCCCGGGCCGGGAGGGCCGGTTTTGGAGCAGTTCTTC. Protein: CASSPGPGGPVLEQFF.